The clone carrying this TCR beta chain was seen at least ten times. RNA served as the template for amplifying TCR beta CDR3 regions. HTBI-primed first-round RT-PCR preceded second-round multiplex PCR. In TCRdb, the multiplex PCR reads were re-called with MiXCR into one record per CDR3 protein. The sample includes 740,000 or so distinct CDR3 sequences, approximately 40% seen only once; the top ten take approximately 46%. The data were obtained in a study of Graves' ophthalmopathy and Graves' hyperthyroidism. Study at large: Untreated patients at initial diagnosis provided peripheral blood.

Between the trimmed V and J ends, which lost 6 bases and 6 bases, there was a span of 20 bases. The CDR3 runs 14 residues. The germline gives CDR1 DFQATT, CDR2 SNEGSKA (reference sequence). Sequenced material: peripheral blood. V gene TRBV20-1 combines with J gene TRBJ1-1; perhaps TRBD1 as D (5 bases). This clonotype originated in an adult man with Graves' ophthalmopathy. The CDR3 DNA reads TGCAGTGCCTACACGGTTGCCGCGGGGGCTGAAGCTTTCTTT. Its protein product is CSAYTVAAGAEAFF.